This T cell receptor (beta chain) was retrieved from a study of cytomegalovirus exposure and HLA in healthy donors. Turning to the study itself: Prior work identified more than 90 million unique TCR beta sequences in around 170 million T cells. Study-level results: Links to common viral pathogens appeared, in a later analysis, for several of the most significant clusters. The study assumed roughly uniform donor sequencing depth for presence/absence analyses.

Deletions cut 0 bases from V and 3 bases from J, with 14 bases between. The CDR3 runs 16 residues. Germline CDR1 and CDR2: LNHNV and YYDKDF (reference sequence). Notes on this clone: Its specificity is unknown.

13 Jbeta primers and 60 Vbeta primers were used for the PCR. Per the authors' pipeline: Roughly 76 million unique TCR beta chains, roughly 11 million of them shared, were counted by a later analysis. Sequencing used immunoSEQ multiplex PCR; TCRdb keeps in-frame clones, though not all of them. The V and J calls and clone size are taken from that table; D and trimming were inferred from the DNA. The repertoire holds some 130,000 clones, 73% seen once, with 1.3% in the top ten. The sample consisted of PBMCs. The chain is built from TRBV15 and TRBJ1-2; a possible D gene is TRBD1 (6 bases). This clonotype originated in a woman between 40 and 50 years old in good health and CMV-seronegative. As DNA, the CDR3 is TGTGCCACCAGCAGAGAGGGGGCCAGGTCTCACTATGGCTACACCTTC. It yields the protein CATSREGARSHYGYTF. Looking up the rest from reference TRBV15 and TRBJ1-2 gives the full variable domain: DAMVIQNPRYQVTQFGKPVTLSCSQTLNHNVMYWYQQKSSQAPKLLFHYYDKDFNNEADTPDNFQSRRPNTSFCFLDIRSPGLGDTAMYLCATSREGARSHYGYTFGSGTRLTVV.